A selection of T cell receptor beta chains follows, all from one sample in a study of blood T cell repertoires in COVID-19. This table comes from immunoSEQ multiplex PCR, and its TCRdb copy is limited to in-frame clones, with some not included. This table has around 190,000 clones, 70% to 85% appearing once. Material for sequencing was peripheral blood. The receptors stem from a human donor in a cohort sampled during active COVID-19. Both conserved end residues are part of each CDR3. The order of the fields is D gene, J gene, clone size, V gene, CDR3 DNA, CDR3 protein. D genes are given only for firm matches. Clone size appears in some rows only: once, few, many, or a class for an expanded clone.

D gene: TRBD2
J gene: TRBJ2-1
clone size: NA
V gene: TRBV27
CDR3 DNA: TGTGCCAGCAGTTTATGGCCTAGCGGGAGCTACTACAATGAGCAGTTCTTC
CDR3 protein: CASSLWPSGSYYNEQFF

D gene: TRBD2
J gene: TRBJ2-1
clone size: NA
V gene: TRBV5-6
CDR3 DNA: TGTGCCAGCAGCTTTAGCGGGAACAATGAGCAGTTCTTC
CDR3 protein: CASSFSGNNEQFF

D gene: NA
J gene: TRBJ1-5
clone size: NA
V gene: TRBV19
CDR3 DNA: TGTGCCAGTAGTCCAATGTCTAGAGAGCCCCAGCATTTT
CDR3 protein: CASSPMSREPQHF

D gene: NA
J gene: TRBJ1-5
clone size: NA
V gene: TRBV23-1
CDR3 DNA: TGCGCCAGCAGTCAATCACGGTCGCCCAGGTGCCATCAGCCCCAGCATTTT
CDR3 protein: CASSQSRSPRCHQPQHF

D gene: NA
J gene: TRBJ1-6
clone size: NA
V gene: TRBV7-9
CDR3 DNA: TGTGCCAGCAGCTTAGTAGTCGGGAATAATTCACCCCTCCACTTT
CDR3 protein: CASSLVVGNNSPLHF

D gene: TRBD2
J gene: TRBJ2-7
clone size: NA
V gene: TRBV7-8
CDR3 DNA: TGTGCCAGCAGCTTAGCGGGACTAGCGTTGTACGAGCAGTACTTC
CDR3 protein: CASSLAGLALYEQYF

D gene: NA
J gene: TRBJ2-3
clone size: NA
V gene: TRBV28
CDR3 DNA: TGTGCCAGCACCGGGGAGCCTAAGGCAGATACGCAGTATTTT
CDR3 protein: CASTGEPKADTQYF

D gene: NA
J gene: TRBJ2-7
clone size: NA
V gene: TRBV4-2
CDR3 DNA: TGTGCCAGCAGCCAAGATCTAGTCCCGAAGCAGTACTTC
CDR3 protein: CASSQDLVPKQYF

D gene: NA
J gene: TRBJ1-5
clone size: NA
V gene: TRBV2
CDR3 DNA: TGTGCCAGCAGTCGTGCGGGACTAGCGGGTCAGCCCCAGCATTTT
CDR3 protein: CASSRAGLAGQPQHF

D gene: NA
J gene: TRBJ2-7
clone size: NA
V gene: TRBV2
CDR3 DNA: TGTGCCAGCAGCGCTAAGTACGAGCAGTACTTC
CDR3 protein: CASSAKYEQYF

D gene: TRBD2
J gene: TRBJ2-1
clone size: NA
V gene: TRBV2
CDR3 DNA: TGTGCCAGCAGTGAAGGGCCTAGCGGGAGTAATGAGCAGTTCTTC
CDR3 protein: CASSEGPSGSNEQFF

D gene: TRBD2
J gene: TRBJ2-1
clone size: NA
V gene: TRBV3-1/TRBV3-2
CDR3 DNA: TGTGCCAGCAGCCAAGATCGAACTAGCGGGAGGGGTAATGAGCAGTTCTTC
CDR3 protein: CASSQDRTSGRGNEQFF

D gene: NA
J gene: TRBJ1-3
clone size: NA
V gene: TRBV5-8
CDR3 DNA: TGTGCCAGCAGGGGCAGGGCCTCTGGAAACACCATATATTTT
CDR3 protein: CASRGRASGNTIYF

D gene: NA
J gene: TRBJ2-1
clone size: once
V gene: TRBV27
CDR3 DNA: TGTGCCAGCAGTTTTTCAGATTCGATAAATGAGCAGTTCTTC
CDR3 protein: CASSFSDSINEQFF

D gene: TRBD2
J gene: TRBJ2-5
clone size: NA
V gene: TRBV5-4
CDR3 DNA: TGTGCCAGCAGCAGCCTTTACGGGAGGGGCGAGACCCAGTACTTC
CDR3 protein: CASSSLYGRGETQYF

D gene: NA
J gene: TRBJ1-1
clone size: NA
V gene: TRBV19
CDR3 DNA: TGTGCCAGTAACCCGGGGTCGAACACTGAAGCTTTCTTT
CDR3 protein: CASNPGSNTEAFF

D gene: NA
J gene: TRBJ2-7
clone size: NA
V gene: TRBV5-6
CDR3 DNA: TGTGCCAGCAGCTTGGGGACAGACTCCTACGAGCAGTACTTC
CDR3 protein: CASSLGTDSYEQYF

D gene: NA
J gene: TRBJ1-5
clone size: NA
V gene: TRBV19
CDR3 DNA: TGTGCCAGTAGTATCGACAGAGCGAGCAATCAGCCCCAGCATTTT
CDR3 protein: CASSIDRASNQPQHF

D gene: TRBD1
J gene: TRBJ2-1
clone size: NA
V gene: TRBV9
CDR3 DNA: TGTGCCAGCAGCGTAGTGGACAGGAGCTCCTACAATGAGCAGTTCTTC
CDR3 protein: CASSVVDRSSYNEQFF

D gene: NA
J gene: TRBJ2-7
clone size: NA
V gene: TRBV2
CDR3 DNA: TGTGCCGGGGTGGGGGCGGCAAGCTCCTACGAGCAGTACTTC
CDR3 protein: CAGVGAASSYEQYF

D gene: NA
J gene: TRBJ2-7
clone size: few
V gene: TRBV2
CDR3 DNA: TGTGCCAGCAGCTCCGTCTACGAGCAGTACTTC
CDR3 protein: CASSSVYEQYF

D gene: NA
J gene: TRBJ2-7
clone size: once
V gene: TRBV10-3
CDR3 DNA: TGTGCCATCAGTGACGGGTTCAGCTCCTACGAGCAGTACTTC
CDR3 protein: CAISDGFSSYEQYF

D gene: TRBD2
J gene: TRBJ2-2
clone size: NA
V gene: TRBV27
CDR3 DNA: TGTGCCAGCTGGGGAGGGGGGGAGCTGTTTTTT
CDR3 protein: CASWGGGELFF

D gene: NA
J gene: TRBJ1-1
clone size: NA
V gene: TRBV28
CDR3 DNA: TGTGCCAGCAGTAGGCAGGGATGGAACACTGAAGCTTTCTTT
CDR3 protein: CASSRQGWNTEAFF

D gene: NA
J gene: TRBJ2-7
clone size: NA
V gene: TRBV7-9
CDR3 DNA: TGTGCCAGCAGCCCCTGGACTGCCGAAACCTACGAGCAGTACTTC
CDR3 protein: CASSPWTAETYEQYF

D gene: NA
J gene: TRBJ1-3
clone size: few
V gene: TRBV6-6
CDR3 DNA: TGTGCCAGCAGTTACGACCAGGGCGGAAACACCATATATTTT
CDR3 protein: CASSYDQGGNTIYF

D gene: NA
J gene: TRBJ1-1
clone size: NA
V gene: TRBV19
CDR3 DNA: TGTGCCAGTCCCCTGATCAGGGGCCCAAGGGGGGAAGCTTTCTTT
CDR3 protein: CASPLIRGPRGEAFF

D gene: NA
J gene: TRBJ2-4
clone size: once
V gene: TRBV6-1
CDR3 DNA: TGTGCCAGCAGTGAAGGGCAGGGGGGCCAAAACATTCAGTACTTC
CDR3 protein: CASSEGQGGQNIQYF

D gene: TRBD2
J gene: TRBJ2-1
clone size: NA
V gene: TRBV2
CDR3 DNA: TGTGCCAGCAGATTGACTAGCGGGAGTTTTAATGAGCAGTTCTTC
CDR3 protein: CASRLTSGSFNEQFF

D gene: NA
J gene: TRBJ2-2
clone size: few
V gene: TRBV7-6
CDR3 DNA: TGTGCCAGCAGCCCCACAGGTTCTCCAGTGGCCGGGGAGCTGTTTTTT
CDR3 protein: CASSPTGSPVAGELFF

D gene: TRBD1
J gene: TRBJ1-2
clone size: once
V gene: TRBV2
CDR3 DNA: TGTGCCAGCAGGTTGGGGACAGAATTAAACTATGGCTACACCTTC
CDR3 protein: CASRLGTELNYGYTF

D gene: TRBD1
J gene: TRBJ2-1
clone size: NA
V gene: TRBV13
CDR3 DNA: TGTGCCAGCAGACTGGGACAGGGCTCCTACAATGAGCAGTTCTTC
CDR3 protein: CASRLGQGSYNEQFF

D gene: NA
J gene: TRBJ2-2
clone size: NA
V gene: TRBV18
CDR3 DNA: TGTGCCAGCTCACCACAGCGGGTTAAGGGCACCGGGGAGCTGTTTTTT
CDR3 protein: CASSPQRVKGTGELFF

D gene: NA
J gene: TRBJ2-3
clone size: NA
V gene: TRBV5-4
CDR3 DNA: TGTGCCAGCAGCCCCGCGGGCATGGATACGCAGTATTTT
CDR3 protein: CASSPAGMDTQYF

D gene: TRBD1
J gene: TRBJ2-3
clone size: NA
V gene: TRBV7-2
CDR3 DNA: TGTGCCAGCAGCCAGGGGGTTGATACGCAGTATTTT
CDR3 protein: CASSQGVDTQYF

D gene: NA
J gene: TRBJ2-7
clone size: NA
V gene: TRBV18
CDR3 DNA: TGTGCCAGCTCATCCAGAACAGGGCCCCAGACCTTCCACGAGCAGTACTTC
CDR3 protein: CASSSRTGPQTFHEQYF